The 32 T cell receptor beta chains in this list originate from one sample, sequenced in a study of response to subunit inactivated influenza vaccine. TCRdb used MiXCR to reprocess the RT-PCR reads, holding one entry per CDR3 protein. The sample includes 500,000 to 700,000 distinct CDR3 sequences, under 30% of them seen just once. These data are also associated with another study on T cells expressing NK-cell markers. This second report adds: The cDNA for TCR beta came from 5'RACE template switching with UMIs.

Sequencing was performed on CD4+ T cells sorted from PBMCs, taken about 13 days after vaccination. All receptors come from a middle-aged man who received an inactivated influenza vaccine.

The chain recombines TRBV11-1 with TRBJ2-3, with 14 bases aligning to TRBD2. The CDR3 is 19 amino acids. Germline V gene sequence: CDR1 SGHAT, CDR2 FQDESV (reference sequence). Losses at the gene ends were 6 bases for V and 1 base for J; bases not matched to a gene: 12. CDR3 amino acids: CASRRLAGGPGEGTDTQYF. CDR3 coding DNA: TGTGCCAGCAGGAGACTAGCGGGAGGGCCGGGAGAGGGCACAGATACGCAGTATTTT.

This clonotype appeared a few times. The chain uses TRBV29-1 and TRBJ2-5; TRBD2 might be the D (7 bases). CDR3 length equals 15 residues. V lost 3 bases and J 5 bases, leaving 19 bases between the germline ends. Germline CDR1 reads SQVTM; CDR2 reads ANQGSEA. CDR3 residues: CSVDIARGPRETQYF. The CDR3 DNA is TGCAGCGTTGATATCGCGCGGGGGCCTCGGGAGACCCAGTACTTC.

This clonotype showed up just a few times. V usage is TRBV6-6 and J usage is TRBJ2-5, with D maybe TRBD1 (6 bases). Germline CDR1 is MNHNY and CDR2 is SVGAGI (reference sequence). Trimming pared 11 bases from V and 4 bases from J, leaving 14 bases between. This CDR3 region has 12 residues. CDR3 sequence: CAVGGRGETQYF. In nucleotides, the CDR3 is TGTGCCGTAGGGGGTAGAGGAGAGACCCAGTACTTC.

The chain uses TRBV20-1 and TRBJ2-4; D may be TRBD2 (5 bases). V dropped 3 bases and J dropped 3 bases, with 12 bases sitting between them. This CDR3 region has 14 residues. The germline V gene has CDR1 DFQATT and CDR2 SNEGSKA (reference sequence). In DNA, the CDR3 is TGCAGTGCTAGCGGGAAATGGGGCAAAAACATTCAGTACTTC. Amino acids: CSASGKWGKNIQYF.

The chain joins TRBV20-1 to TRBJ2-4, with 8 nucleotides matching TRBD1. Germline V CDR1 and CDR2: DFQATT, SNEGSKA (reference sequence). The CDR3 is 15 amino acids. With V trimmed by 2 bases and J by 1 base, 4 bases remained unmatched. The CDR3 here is CSARQGAGAKNIQYF. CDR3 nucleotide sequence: TGCAGTGCTAGACAGGGGGCTGGGGCCAAAAACATTCAGTACTTC.

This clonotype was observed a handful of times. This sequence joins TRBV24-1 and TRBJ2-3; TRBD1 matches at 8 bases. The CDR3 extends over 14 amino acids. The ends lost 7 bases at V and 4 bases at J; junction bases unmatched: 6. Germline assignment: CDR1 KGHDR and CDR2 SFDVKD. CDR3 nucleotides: TGTGCCACCAGCAAGGACAGGGTCGCAGATACGCAGTATTTT. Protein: CATSKDRVADTQYF.

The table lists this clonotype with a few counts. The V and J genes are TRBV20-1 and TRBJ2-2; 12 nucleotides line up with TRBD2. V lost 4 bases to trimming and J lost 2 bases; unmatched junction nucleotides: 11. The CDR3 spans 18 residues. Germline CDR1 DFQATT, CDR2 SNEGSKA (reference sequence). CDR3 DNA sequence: TGCAGTGCTATGGGACCGGGACTAGCGGGCTTAAACACCGGGGAGCTGTTTTTT. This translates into CSAMGPGLAGLNTGELFF.

The CDR3 DNA reads as TGTGCCAGCAGTCCTCCGAGGCGAGAGCAGTATTTT. Amino acid sequence: CASSPPRREQYF. The chain couples TRBV14 to TRBJ2-3; D uncertain. This CDR3 is built from 12 residues. The V gene lost 6 bases and the J gene lost 11 bases, with 15 bases spanning the gap. Germline assignment: CDR1 SGHDN and CDR2 FVKESK.

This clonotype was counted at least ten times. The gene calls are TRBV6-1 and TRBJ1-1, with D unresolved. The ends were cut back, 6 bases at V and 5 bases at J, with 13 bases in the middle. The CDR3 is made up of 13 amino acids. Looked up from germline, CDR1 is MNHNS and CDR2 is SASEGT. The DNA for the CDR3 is TGTGCCAGCAGGAGGACGGGAGGGACTGAAGCTTTCTTT. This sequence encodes CASRRTGGTEAFF.

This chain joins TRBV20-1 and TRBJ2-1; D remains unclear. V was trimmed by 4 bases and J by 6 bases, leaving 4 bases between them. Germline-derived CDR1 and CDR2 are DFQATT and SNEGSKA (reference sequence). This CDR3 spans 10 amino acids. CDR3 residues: CSAKGNEQFF. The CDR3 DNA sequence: TGCAGTGCTAAGGGCAATGAGCAGTTCTTC.

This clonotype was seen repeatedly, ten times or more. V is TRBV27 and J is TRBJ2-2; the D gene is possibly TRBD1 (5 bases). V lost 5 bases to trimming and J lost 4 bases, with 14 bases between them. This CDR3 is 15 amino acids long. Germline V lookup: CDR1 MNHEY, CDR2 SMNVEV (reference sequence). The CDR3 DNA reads TGTGCCAGCAGTCCAAAGGGGATAACCACCGGGGAGCTGTTTTTT. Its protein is CASSPKGITTGELFF.

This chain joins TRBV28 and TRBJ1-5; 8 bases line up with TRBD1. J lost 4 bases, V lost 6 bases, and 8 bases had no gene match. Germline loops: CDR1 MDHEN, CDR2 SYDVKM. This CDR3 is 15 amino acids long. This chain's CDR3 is CASRKDRGMNQPQHF. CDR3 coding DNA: TGTGCCAGCAGAAAAGACAGGGGAATGAATCAGCCCCAGCATTTT.

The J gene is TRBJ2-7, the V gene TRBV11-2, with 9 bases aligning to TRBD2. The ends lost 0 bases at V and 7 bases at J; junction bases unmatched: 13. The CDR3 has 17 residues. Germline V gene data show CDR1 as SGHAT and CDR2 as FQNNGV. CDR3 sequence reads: CASSLDRVAGARREQYF. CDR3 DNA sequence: TGTGCCAGCAGCTTAGATCGGGTAGCGGGGGCCAGGAGAGAGCAGTACTTC.

CDR3 residues: CASSYGGVGGELFF. The CDR3 DNA is TGTGCCAGCAGTTACGGCGGGGTCGGCGGGGAGCTGTTTTTT. This chain connects TRBV6-2 or TRBV6-3 to TRBJ2-2; a possible D gene is TRBD2 (6 bases). Trimming took 2 bases from V and 7 from J, leaving 11 bases between them. The CDR3 extends over 14 amino acids. CDR1 and CDR2 (germline): MNHEY, SVGEGT.

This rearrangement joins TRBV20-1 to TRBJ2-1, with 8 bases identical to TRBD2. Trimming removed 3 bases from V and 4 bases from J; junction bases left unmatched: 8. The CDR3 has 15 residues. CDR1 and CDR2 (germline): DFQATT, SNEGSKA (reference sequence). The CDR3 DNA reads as TGCAGTGCTAGCCCCTGGGCGGGGGGTTACAATGAGCAGTTCTTC. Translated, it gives CSASPWAGGYNEQFF.

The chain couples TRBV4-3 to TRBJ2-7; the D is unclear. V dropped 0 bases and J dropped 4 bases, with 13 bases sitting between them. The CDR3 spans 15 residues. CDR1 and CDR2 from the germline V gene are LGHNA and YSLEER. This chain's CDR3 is CASSQDMGSPYEQYF. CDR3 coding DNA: TGCGCCAGCAGCCAAGATATGGGCAGCCCTTACGAGCAGTACTTC.

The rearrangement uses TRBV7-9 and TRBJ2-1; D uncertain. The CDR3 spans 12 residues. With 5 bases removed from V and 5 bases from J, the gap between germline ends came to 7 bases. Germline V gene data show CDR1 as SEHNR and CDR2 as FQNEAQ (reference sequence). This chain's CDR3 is CASSPLHNEQFF. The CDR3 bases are TGTGCCAGCAGCCCCCTCCACAATGAGCAGTTCTTC.

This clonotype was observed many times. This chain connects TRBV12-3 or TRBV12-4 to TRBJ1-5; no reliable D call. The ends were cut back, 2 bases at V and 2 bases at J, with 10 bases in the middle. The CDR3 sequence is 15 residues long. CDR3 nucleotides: TGTGCCAGCAGTTTAACAGATATTCGCAATCAGCCCCAGCATTTT. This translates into CASSLTDIRNQPQHF.

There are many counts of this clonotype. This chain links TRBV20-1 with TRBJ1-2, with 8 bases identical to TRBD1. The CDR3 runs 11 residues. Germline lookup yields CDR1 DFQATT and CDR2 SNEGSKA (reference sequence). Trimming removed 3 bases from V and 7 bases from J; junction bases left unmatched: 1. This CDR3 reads CSASTGGGYTF. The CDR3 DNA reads TGCAGTGCTAGCACAGGGGGTGGCTACACCTTC.

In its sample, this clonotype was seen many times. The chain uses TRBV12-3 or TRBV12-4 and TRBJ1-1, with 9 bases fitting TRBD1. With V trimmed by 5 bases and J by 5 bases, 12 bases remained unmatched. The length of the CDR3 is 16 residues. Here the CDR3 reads CASSKWDRVLGTEAFF. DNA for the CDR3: TGTGCCAGCAGTAAGTGGGACAGGGTGCTCGGGACTGAAGCTTTCTTT.

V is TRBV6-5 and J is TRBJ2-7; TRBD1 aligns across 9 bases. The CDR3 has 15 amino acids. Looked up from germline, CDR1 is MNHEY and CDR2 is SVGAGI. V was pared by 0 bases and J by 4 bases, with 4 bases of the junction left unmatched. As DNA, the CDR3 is TGTGCCAGCAGTTACTCCGGGACAGGGAATTACGAGCAGTACTTC. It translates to CASSYSGTGNYEQYF.

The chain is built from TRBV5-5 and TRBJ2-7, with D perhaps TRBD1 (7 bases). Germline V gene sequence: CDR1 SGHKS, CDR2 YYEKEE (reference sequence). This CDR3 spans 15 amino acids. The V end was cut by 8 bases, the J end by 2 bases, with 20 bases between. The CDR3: CASNRQGLPTYEQYF. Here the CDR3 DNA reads TGTGCCAGTAATCGACAGGGACTGCCTACCTACGAGCAGTACTTC.

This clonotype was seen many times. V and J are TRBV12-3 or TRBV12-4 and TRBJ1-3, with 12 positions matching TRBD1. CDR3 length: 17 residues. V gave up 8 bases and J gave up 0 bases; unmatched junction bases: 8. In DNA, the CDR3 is TGTGCCAGCGGCCTGGGGACAGGGGGCAGCTCTGGAAACACCATATATTTT. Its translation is CASGLGTGGSSGNTIYF.

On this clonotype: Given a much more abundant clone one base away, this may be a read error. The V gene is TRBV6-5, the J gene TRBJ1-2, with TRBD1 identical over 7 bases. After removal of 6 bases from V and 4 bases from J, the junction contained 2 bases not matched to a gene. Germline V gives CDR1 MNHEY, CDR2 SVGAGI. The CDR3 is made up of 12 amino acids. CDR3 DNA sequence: TGTGCCAGCAGACAGGGGACCTATGGCTACACCTTC. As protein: CASRQGTYGYTF.

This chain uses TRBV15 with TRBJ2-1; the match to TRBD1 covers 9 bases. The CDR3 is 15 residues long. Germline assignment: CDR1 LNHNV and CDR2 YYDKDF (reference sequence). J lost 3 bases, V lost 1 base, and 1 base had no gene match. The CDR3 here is CATSRGGQGYNEQFF. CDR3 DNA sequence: TGTGCCACCAGCAGAGGGGGACAGGGCTACAATGAGCAGTTCTTC.

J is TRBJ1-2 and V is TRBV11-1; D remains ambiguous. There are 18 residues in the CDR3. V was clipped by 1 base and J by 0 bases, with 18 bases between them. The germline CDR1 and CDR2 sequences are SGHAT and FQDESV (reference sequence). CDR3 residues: CASSLEFFDYIPNYGYTF. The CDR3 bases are TGTGCCAGCAGCTTAGAATTCTTTGATTACATCCCTAACTATGGCTACACCTTC.

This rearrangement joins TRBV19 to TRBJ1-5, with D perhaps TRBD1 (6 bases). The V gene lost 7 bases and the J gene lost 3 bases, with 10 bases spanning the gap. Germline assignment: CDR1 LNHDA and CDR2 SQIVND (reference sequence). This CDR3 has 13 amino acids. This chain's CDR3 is CASTDRNNQPQHF. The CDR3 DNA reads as TGTGCCAGTACTGACAGGAACAATCAGCCCCAGCATTTT.

The CDR3 sequence is CSGLEGGLHGYTF. The CDR3 DNA is TGCAGTGGGCTAGAGGGTGGGTTGCATGGCTACACCTTC. The chain is built from TRBV20-1 and TRBJ1-2; D remains unclear. V lost 7 bases to trimming and J lost 6 bases, with 18 bases between them. Looked up from germline, CDR1 is DFQATT and CDR2 is SNEGSKA (reference sequence). This CDR3 is 13 amino acids long.

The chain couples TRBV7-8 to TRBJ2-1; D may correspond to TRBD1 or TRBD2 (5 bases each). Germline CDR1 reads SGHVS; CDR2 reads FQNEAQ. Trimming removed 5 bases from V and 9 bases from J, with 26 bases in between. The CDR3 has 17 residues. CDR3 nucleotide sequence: TGTGCCAGCAGCCCATACCAGAGGAATACAGGAGGAGGTGAGCAGTTCTTC. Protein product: CASSPYQRNTGGGEQFF.

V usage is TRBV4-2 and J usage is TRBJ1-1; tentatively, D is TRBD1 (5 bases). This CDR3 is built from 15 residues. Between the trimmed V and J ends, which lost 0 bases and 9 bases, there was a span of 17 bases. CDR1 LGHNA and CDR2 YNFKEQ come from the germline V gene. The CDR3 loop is CASSQDGTGRWQAFF. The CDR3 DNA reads TGTGCCAGCAGCCAAGACGGGACGGGGCGATGGCAAGCTTTCTTT.

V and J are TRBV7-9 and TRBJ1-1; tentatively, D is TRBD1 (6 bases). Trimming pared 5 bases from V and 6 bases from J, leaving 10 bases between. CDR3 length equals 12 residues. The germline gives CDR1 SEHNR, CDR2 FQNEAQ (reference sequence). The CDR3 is CASSATGSEAFF. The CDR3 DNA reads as TGTGCCAGCAGCGCAACAGGGTCTGAAGCTTTCTTT.

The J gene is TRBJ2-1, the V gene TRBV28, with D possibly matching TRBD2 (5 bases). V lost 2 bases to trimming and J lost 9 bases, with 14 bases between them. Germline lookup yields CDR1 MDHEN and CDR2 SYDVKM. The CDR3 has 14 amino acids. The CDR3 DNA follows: TGTGCCAGCAGTTTACCGGGAACCTTCACTGAGCAGTTCTTC. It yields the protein CASSLPGTFTEQFF.